This T cell receptor beta chain was observed in a study of shared clonotypes between healthy human individuals. Clones were read by immunoSEQ multiplex PCR, and TCRdb kept only the in-frame ones, dropping some. The sample gives 650,000 to 800,000 clones, over 60% of which show up once; around 1.8% is in the top ten. CDR1 SGHAT and CDR2 FQNNGV come from the germline V gene. The CDR3 has 16 residues. V was clipped by 2 bases and J by 0 bases; unmatched bases: 5. Study-level points and caveats: Generation probabilities were higher for clonotypes shared across all four sorted-subset donors than for unshared ones.

Of note for this clone: The antigen is unknown.

Sample: memory CD4+ T cells sorted from blood. The subset denotes: CD45RA-negative fraction. This receptor was taken from a woman aged 30 to 39 in good health. The chain couples TRBV11-2 to TRBJ2-5; 8 positions match TRBD2. CDR3 DNA sequence: TGTGCCAGCAGCTTACTTGGCGGGGGGTACCAAGAGACCCAGTACTTC. Translation: CASSLLGGGYQETQYF.